Below are 15 T cell receptor beta chains sequenced from a single sample in a study of OX40 agonist ivuxolimab in advanced cancers. Generated by immunoSEQ multiplex PCR, the TCRdb table keeps only in-frame clones and is missing some. The data show 77,000 or so clones, with roughly 86% seen just once and under 0.85% held by the top ten. Sequenced here: CD4+ or CD8+ T cells sorted from blood, sampled in a trial of the OX40 agonist ivuxolimab. These receptors were obtained from an adult with an advanced solid tumor such as melanoma, head and neck, liver or kidney cancer.

The V call is TRBV30, the J call TRBJ2-5; tentative D call: TRBD2 (6 bases). Germline CDR1 GTSNPN, CDR2 SVGIG (reference sequence). V was shortened by 0 bases and J by 5 bases, with 13 bases between the two germline ends. This CDR3 comprises 14 residues. For the CDR3, the DNA is TGTGCCTGGAGTGTAGGGCTAGCGAGGGAGACCCAGTACTTC. Its protein is CAWSVGLARETQYF.

CDR3 nucleotide sequence: TGTGCCAGTAGTGCCCAAACAGGGGGAGCTGGAAACACCATATATTTT. This codes for CASSAQTGGAGNTIYF. V and J are TRBV19 and TRBJ1-3; 8 bases map to TRBD1. The CDR3 covers 16 residues. The J segment lost 2 bases and the V segment lost 5 bases, leaving 8 bases of the junction unmatched. Germline V gene sequence: CDR1 LNHDA, CDR2 SQIVND (reference sequence).

The chain couples TRBV5-1 to TRBJ2-6, with 10 bases matching TRBD1. The germline gives CDR1 SGHRS, CDR2 YFSETQ. The CDR3 extends over 18 amino acids. The V gene end was trimmed by 0 bases and the J gene end by 2 bases; junction bases not matched to a gene: 5. The CDR3 sequence is CASSLAGQGDPGANVLTF. CDR3 in DNA: TGCGCCAGCAGCTTGGCCGGACAGGGGGACCCTGGGGCCAACGTCCTGACTTTC.

This rearrangement joins TRBV27 to TRBJ2-3; the D is unclear. V lost 6 bases and J lost 3, with 13 bases in between. The CDR3 is made up of 14 amino acids. The germline V gene has CDR1 MNHEY and CDR2 SMNVEV (reference sequence). Written as DNA, the CDR3 is TGTGCCAGCAGCGTCCAGGTTAGGACAGATACGCAGTATTTT. Its protein product is CASSVQVRTDTQYF.

This sequence joins TRBV6-5 and TRBJ2-7; D assignment may be TRBD1 or TRBD2 (5 bases each). There are 12 residues in the CDR3. Per germline, CDR1 MNHEY and CDR2 SVGAGI. The ends were cut back, 6 bases at V and 7 bases at J, with 13 bases in the middle. In nucleotides, the CDR3 is TGTGCCAGCAGCGGGACCTTGGGGGAGCAGTACTTC. It encodes CASSGTLGEQYF.

The CDR3 spells CASPKVTSGGINEQFF. The CDR3 coding sequence is TGTGCCAGCCCTAAGGTGACTAGCGGGGGGATAAATGAGCAGTTCTTC. This chain joins TRBV28 and TRBJ2-1; the match to TRBD2 covers 13 bases. The CDR3 extends over 16 amino acids. Germline V gene data show CDR1 as MDHEN and CDR2 as SYDVKM. Unmatched junction bases numbered 11, after V lost 8 bases and J lost 7 bases.

This clone was detected only once. V gene TRBV30 combines with J gene TRBJ2-2; 12 positions agree with TRBD2. Germline V gives CDR1 GTSNPN, CDR2 SVGIG (reference sequence). There are 18 residues in the CDR3. J lost 2 bases, V lost 0 bases, and 7 bases had no gene match. The CDR3 spells CAWSVPSGGVTNTGELFF. The CDR3 DNA sequence: TGTGCCTGGAGTGTCCCTAGCGGGGGGGTCACCAACACCGGGGAGCTGTTTTTT. Supplemented by reference TRBV30 and TRBJ2-2, the full variable domain reads SQTIHQWPATLVQPVGSPLSLECTVEGTSNPNLYWYRQAAGRGLQLLFYSVGIGQISSEVPQNLSASRPQDRQFILSSKKLLLSDSGFYLCAWSVPSGGVTNTGELFFGEGSRLTVL.

V and J are TRBV2 and TRBJ2-3; 8 bases fit TRBD1. This CDR3 contains 13 residues. The germline V gene encodes CDR1 SNHLY and CDR2 FYNNEI. After removal of 6 bases from V and 1 base from J, the junction contained 0 bases not matched to a gene. The CDR3 sequence is CASRGQGTDTQYF. The CDR3 DNA is TGTGCCAGCAGGGGACAGGGCACAGATACGCAGTATTTT.

V gene TRBV21-1 combines with J gene TRBJ2-1; whether TRBD1, the table's D call, matches the DNA was not checked. TRBV21-1 is noted as a pseudogene. This CDR3 comprises 18 residues. CDR3 amino acids: CASSKDEGDRVKENEQFF. The CDR3 DNA is TGTGCCAGCAGCAAAGATGAGGGGGACAGGGTAAAGGAGAATGAGCAGTTCTTC.

J is TRBJ1-2 and V is TRBV6-1; D unresolved. This CDR3 has 13 residues. Germline V lookup: CDR1 MNHNS, CDR2 SASEGT. Trimming removed 5 bases at V and 1 base at J, with 8 bases between. CDR3 in amino acids: CASSTGVNYGYTF. CDR3 DNA sequence: TGTGCCAGCAGTACTGGGGTTAACTATGGCTACACCTTC.

The V call is TRBV5-1, the J call TRBJ2-2; D perhaps matches TRBD2 (5 bases). The ends were cut back, 6 bases at V and 0 bases at J, with 18 bases in the middle. The length of the CDR3 is 17 residues. CDR1 and CDR2 from the germline V gene are SGHRS and YFSETQ. The CDR3 sequence is CASNDGRLLSNTGELFF. CDR3 DNA: TGCGCCAGCAACGACGGAAGACTACTCTCGAACACCGGGGAGCTGTTTTTT.

The rearrangement joins TRBV19 to TRBJ1-1; D gene unclear. The germline CDR1 and CDR2 sequences are LNHDA and SQIVND (reference sequence). V was cut by 1 base and J by 1 base, with 7 bases left in between. The CDR3 sequence is 14 residues long. The CDR3 coding sequence is TGTGCCAGTAGTATAGGGGTTACGAACACTGAAGCTTTCTTT. This sequence encodes CASSIGVTNTEAFF.

This rearrangement joins TRBV6-5 to TRBJ2-7; D unresolved. Per the germline V gene, CDR1 is MNHEY and CDR2 is SVGAGI. The CDR3 loop spans 14 amino acids. The V and J ends lost 5 bases and 2 bases respectively, with 13 bases between them. The CDR3 DNA reads TGTGCCAGCAGTGAAGTAGGTGGCACCTACGAGCAGTACTTC. Protein: CASSEVGGTYEQYF.

This chain links TRBV4-3 with TRBJ2-3, with D tentatively TRBD1 or TRBD2 (5 bases each). Germline V gene lookup returns CDR1 LGHNA and CDR2 YSLEER. V lost 0 bases, J lost 1 base, and 8 bases lay in between. The CDR3 extends over 15 amino acids. The CDR3 is CASSQDTGRTDTQYF. DNA for the CDR3: TGCGCCAGCAGCCAAGACACGGGACGCACAGATACGCAGTATTTT.

The chain recombines TRBV7-8 with TRBJ1-1; the D is unclear. The CDR3 covers 14 residues. V was clipped by 3 bases and J by 1 base, with 9 bases between them. The germline gives CDR1 SGHVS, CDR2 FQNEAQ. As DNA, the CDR3 is TGTGCCAGCAGCTTGTTGTCACAGAACACTGAAGCTTTCTTT. Translated, it gives CASSLLSQNTEAFF. The whole variable domain, filled in from reference TRBV7-8 and TRBJ1-1, reads GAGVSQSPRYKVAKRGQDVALRCDPISGHVSLFWYQQALGQGPEFLTYFQNEAQLDKSGLPSDRFFAERPEGSVSTLKIQRTQQEDSAVYLCASSLLSQNTEAFFGQGTRLTVV.